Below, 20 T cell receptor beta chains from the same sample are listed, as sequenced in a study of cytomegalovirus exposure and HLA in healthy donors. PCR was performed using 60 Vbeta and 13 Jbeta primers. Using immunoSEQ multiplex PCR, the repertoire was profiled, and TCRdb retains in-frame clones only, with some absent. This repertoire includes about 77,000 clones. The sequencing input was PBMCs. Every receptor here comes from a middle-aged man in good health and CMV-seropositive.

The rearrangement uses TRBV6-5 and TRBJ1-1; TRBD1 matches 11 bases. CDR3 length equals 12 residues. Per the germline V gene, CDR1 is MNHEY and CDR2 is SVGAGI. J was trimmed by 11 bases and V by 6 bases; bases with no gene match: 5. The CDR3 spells CASRSGTGGAFF. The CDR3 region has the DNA TGTGCCAGCAGATCCGGGACAGGGGGGGCTTTCTTT.

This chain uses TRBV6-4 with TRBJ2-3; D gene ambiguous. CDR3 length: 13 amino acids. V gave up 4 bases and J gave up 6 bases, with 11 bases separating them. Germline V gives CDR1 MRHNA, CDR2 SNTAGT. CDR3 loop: CASSVDSVDTQYF. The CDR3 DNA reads TGTGCCAGCAGTGTAGACTCGGTGGATACGCAGTATTTT.

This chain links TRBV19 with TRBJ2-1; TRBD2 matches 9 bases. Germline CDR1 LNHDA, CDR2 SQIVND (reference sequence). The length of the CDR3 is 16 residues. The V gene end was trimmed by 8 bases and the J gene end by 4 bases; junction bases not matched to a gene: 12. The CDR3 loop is CASGMAGGSRYNEQFF. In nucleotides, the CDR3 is TGTGCCAGTGGGATGGCGGGAGGGTCCCGGTACAATGAGCAGTTCTTC.

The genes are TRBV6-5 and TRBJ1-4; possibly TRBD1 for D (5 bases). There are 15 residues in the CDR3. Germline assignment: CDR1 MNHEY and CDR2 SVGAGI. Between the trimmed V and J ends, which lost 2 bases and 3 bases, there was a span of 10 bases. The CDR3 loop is CASSYGGGPNEKLFF. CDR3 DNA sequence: TGTGCCAGCAGTTACGGGGGAGGTCCTAATGAAAAACTGTTTTTT.

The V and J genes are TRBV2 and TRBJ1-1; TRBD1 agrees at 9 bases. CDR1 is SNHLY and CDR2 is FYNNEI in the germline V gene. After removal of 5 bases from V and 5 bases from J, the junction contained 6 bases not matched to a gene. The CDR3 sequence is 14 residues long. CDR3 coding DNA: TGTGCCAGCAGTTTGGGACAGGGCTATACTGAAGCTTTCTTT. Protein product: CASSLGQGYTEAFF.

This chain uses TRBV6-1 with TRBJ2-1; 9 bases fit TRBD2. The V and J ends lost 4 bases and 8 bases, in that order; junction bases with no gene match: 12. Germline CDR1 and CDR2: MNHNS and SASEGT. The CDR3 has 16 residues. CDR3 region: CASSALRRLAADEQFF. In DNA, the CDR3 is TGTGCCAGCAGTGCTCTCCGGCGACTAGCGGCGGATGAGCAGTTCTTC.

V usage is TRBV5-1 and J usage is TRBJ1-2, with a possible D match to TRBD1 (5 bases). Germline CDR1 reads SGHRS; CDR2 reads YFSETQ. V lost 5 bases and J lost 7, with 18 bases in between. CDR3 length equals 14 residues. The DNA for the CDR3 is TGCGCCAGCAGTCCGACAGTCGATCCCCCTGGCTACACCTTC. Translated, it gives CASSPTVDPPGYTF.

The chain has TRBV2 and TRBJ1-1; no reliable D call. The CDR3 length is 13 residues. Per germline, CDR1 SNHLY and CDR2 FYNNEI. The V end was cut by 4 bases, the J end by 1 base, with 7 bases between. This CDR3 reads CASSVTRNTEAFF. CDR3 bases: TGTGCCAGCAGTGTTACACGGAACACTGAAGCTTTCTTT. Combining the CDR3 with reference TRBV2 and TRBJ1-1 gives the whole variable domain EPEVTQTPSHQVTQMGQEVILRCVPISNHLYFYWYRQILGQKVEFLVSFYNNEISEKSEIFDDQFSVERPDGSNFTLKIRSTKLEDSAMYFCASSVTRNTEAFFGQGTRLTVV.

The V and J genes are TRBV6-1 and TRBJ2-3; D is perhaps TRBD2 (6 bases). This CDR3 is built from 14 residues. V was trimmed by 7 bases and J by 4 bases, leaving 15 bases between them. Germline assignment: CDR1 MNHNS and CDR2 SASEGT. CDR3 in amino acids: CASTKSRGSDTQYF. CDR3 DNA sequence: TGTGCCAGCACCAAAAGTCGGGGGTCAGATACGCAGTATTTT.

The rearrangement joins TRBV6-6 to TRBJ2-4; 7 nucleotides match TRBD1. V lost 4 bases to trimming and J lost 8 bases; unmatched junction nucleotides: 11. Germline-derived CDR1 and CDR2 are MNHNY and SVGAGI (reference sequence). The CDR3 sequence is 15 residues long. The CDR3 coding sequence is TGTGCCAGCAGTTCCGGGACAGACCCGAAAGACATTCAGTACTTC. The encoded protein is CASSSGTDPKDIQYF.

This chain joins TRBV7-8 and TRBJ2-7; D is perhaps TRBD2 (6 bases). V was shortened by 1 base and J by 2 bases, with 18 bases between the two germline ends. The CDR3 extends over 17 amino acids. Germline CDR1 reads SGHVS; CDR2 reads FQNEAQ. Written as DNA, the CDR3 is TGTGCCAGCAGCTTAGGGAGGACCGGGGCTAGCGCCTACGAGCAGTACTTC. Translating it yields CASSLGRTGASAYEQYF. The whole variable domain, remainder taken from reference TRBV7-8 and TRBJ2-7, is GAGVSQSPRYKVAKRGQDVALRCDPISGHVSLFWYQQALGQGPEFLTYFQNEAQLDKSGLPSDRFFAERPEGSVSTLKIQRTQQEDSAVYLCASSLGRTGASAYEQYFGPGTRLTVT.

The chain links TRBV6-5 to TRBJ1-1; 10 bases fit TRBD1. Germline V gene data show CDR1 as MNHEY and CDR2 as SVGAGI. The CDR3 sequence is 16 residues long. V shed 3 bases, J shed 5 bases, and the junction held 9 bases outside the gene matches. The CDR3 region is CASSYSTGGVKTEAFF. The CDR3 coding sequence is TGTGCCAGCAGTTATTCGACAGGGGGCGTAAAGACTGAAGCTTTCTTT.

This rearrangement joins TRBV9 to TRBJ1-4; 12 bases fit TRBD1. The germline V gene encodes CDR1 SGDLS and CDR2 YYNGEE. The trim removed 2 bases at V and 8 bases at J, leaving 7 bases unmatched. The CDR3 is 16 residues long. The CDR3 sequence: CASSVGTGGEGEKLFF. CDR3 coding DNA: TGTGCCAGCAGCGTGGGGACAGGGGGCGAAGGGGAAAAACTGTTTTTT.

The CDR3 sequence: CASSQDRRETQYF. The CDR3 region has the DNA TGTGCCAGCAGCCAGGACAGGCGAGAGACCCAGTACTTC. The V call is TRBV7-2, the J call TRBJ2-5, with 7 bases matching TRBD1. V was pared by 5 bases and J by 4 bases, with 4 bases of the junction left unmatched. CDR3 size: 13 residues. Germline lookup yields CDR1 SGHTA and CDR2 FQGNSA.

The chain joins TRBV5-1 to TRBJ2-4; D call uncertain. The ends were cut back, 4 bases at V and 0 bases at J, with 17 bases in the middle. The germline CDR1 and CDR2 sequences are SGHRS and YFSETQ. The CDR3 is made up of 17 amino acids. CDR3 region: CASSHVRDSIAKNIQYF. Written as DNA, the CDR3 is TGCGCCAGCAGCCACGTCCGCGACTCAATAGCCAAAAACATTCAGTACTTC.

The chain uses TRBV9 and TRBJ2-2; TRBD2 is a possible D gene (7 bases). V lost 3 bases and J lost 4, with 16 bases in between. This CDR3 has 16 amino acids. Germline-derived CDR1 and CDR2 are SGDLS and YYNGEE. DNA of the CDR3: TGTGCCAGCAGCGAGGGGGGGGGCGTGAGCACCGGGGAGCTGTTTTTT. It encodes CASSEGGGVSTGELFF.

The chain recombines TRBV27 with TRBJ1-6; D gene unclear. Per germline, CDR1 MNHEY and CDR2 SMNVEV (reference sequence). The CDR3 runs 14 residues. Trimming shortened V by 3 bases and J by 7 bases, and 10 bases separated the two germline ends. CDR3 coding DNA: TGTGCCAGCAGTTTGAGGGAAACCAATTCACCCCTCCACTTT. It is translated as CASSLRETNSPLHF.

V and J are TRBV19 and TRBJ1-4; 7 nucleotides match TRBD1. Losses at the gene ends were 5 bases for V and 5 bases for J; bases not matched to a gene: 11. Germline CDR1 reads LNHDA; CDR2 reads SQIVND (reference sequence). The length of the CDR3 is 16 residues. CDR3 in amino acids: CASSSEERQGNEKLFF. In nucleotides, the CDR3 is TGTGCCAGTAGTTCAGAAGAGAGACAGGGAAATGAAAAACTGTTTTTT.

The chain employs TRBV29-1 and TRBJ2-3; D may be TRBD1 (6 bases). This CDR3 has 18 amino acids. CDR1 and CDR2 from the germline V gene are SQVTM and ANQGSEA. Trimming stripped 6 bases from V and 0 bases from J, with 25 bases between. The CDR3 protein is CSVFGGGLLPSSTDTQYF. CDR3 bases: TGCAGCGTCTTTGGGGGCGGCCTCTTACCCTCTAGCACAGATACGCAGTATTTT.

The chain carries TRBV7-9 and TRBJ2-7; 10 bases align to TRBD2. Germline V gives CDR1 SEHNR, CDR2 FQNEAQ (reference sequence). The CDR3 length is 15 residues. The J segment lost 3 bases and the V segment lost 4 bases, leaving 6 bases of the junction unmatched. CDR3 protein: CASSSGLAVYYEQYF. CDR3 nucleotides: TGTGCCAGCAGCTCTGGACTAGCGGTTTACTACGAGCAGTACTTC.